These 25 T cell receptor beta chains share one sample of origin, sequenced in a study of blood T cell repertoires in COVID-19. Profiled with immunoSEQ multiplex PCR; TCRdb holds only in-frame clones, not every one. The table has tens of thousands of clones, approximately 92% seen once. The source material was peripheral blood. The source is a man in his 60s with active COVID-19.

In this sample, this clone turned up a few times. V usage is TRBV7-2 and J usage is TRBJ2-7; possible D gene TRBD1, 6 bases. The CDR3 spans 13 residues. V lost 4 bases and J 6 bases, leaving 13 bases between the germline ends. Germline V lookup: CDR1 SGHTA, CDR2 FQGNSA. CDR3 residues: CASSWFTGSEQYF. Written as DNA, the CDR3 is TGTGCCAGCAGCTGGTTTACAGGGAGCGAGCAGTACTTC.

This chain joins TRBV6-4 and TRBJ1-5; unclear D gene. Germline values: CDR1 MRHNA, CDR2 SNTAGT. Trimming left V 1 base short and J 2 bases short, with 15 bases between. CDR3 length equals 17 residues. The CDR3 DNA follows: TGTGCCAGCAGTGACTTCGGCAGGCGCCAGGGCAATCAGCCCCAGCATTTT. Protein: CASSDFGRRQGNQPQHF.

As concerns this clone: This CDR3 is missing its conserved last phenylalanine or tryptophan, likely due to a read error. No DNA is shown, since the ends of the CDR3 on it are uncertain; the CDR3 is the one TCRdb lists. V gene TRBV24-1 combines with J gene TRBJ1-2. Counting both end residues, the CDR3 totals 14 amino acids. CDR1 KGHDR and CDR2 SFDVKD come from the germline V gene. The chain's CDR3 is CATSEHHGLEPFGS.

This clone was counted a single time. Here the CDR3 reads CASRPTVNYGYTF. CDR3 nucleotide sequence: TGTGCCAGCAGACCGACAGTAAACTATGGCTACACCTTC. The chain employs TRBV6-5 and TRBJ1-2; perhaps TRBD1 as D (5 bases). The CDR3 sequence is 13 residues long. CDR1 is MNHEY and CDR2 is SVGAGI in the germline V gene. V was clipped by 6 bases and J by 2 bases, with 10 bases between them.

The chain links TRBV7-2 to TRBJ2-1; 7 bases map to TRBD2. The CDR3 loop spans 14 amino acids. Germline V CDR1 and CDR2: SGHTA, FQGNSA. Trimming at V came to 2 bases and at J to 5 bases, leaving 3 bases not matched to a gene. The CDR3 DNA reads as TGTGCCAGCAGCTTAAGCGGGACCGACAATGAGCAGTTCTTC. This translates into CASSLSGTDNEQFF. The whole variable domain, remainder taken from reference TRBV7-2 and TRBJ2-1, is GAGVSQSPSNKVTEKGKDVELRCDPISGHTALYWYRQSLGQGLEFLIYFQGNSAPDKSGLPSDRFSAERTGGSVSTLTIQRTQQEDSAVYLCASSLSGTDNEQFFGPGTRLTVL.

This sequence joins TRBV29-1 and TRBJ1-5; TRBD1 matches 8 bases. The ends lost 7 bases at V and 5 bases at J; junction bases unmatched: 7. Germline V gives CDR1 SQVTM, CDR2 ANQGSEA. This CDR3 contains 13 residues. CDR3 region: CSGAGGVDQPQHF. The DNA of the CDR3 is TGCAGCGGCGCAGGGGGCGTGGATCAGCCCCAGCATTTT.

This rearrangement joins TRBV27 to TRBJ2-3; TRBD2 aligns across 8 bases. CDR1 is MNHEY, CDR2 SMNVEV, per germline (reference sequence). The J segment lost 3 bases and the V segment lost 6 bases, leaving 8 bases of the junction unmatched. The CDR3 sequence is 15 residues long. This CDR3 is CASRPGTRSTDTQYF. Here the CDR3 DNA reads TGTGCCAGCAGACCCGGGACTAGGTCTACAGATACGCAGTATTTT.

The chain combines TRBV27 with TRBJ2-1; 10 nucleotides line up with TRBD2. This CDR3 comprises 15 residues. Germline V CDR1 and CDR2: MNHEY, SMNVEV (reference sequence). Unmatched junction bases numbered 2, after V lost 2 bases and J lost 4 bases. The CDR3 DNA sequence: TGTGCCAGCAGTTTAGGACTAGCGGAGTACAATGAGCAGTTCTTC. It encodes CASSLGLAEYNEQFF.

This clone came up once. The chain joins TRBV7-3 to TRBJ2-2; tentatively, D is TRBD1 (5 bases). The V end lost 8 bases, the J end lost 1 base, and 11 bases lay between the germline ends. From germline, CDR1 is SGHTA and CDR2 FQGTGA. The CDR3 has 14 residues. The chain's CDR3 is CASADQGNTGELFF. The CDR3 DNA follows: TGTGCCAGCGCGGATCAGGGGAACACCGGGGAGCTGTTTTTT.

Only one count was recorded for this clone. The chain links TRBV6-6 to TRBJ2-7; 10 bases match TRBD1. V shed 7 bases, J shed 0 bases, and the junction held 6 bases outside the gene matches. This CDR3 contains 15 residues. Germline V gene sequence: CDR1 MNHNY, CDR2 SVGAGI (reference sequence). The CDR3 nucleotides are TGTGCCAGCAATCTCGGGACAGGGGCCTCCTACGAGCAGTACTTC. It translates to CASNLGTGASYEQYF.

This clone came up a few times. V is TRBV18 and J is TRBJ2-7; D is possibly TRBD1 (5 bases). Trimming took 1 base from V and 2 from J, leaving 18 bases between them. The CDR3 sequence is 17 residues long. CDR1 is KGHSH, CDR2 LQKENI, per germline. CDR3 coding DNA: TGTGCCAGCTCACCACTAGGGTCGAGACAGAGACCCTACGAGCAGTACTTC. It specifies CASSPLGSRQRPYEQYF.

The genes are TRBV9 and TRBJ2-1; 7 bases match TRBD2. Germline-derived CDR1 and CDR2 are SGDLS and YYNGEE. Trimming removed 0 bases from V and 2 bases from J; junction bases left unmatched: 2. The CDR3 consists of 15 residues. For the CDR3, the DNA is TGTGCCAGCAGCGTAGGGACTAGAACCTACAATGAGCAGTTCTTC. This translates into CASSVGTRTYNEQFF.

This clone has more than one count but fewer than ten. The genes are TRBV3-1 (or the pseudogene TRBV3-2) and TRBJ2-7; TRBD1 agrees at 11 bases. The trim removed 4 bases at V and 4 bases at J, leaving 6 bases unmatched. The CDR3 spans 15 residues. CDR1 and CDR2 from the germline V gene are LGHDT and YNNKEL (reference sequence). The CDR3 sequence: CASSPGTGGIYEQYF. DNA of the CDR3: TGTGCCAGCAGCCCAGGGACAGGGGGAATATACGAGCAGTACTTC.

The V call is TRBV6-4, the J call TRBJ2-1, with 9 bases that match TRBD1. The CDR3 sequence is 15 residues long. V shed 2 bases and J 5 bases; nucleotides not matched to a gene: 4. Germline V gene sequence: CDR1 MRHNA, CDR2 SNTAGT. This chain's CDR3 is CASSDTGQGNNEQFF. In DNA, the CDR3 is TGTGCCAGCAGTGACACGGGACAGGGCAACAATGAGCAGTTCTTC.

V and J are TRBV6-1 and TRBJ1-2; 9 bases are shared with TRBD1. The V and J ends lost 1 base and 4 bases, in that order; junction bases with no gene match: 10. The CDR3 covers 17 residues. Germline CDR1 MNHNS, CDR2 SASEGT. The CDR3 protein is CASSEEGQGSRGYGYTF. The CDR3, as DNA: TGTGCCAGCAGTGAAGAGGGACAGGGCTCTCGTGGCTATGGCTACACCTTC.

With respect to this clone: The junction does not match germline at one end; this may be a read error. The chain has TRBV7-7 and TRBJ2-1; TRBD2 is a possible D gene (5 bases). Germline V gene lookup returns CDR1 SSHAT and CDR2 FNYEAQ (reference sequence). The CDR3 is 15 residues long. The DNA for the CDR3 is TGTGCTAGCAGCTTAGCCCAAGGTTCGGGGAATGAGCAGTTCTTC. Translated, it gives CASSLAQGSGNEQFF.

The chain employs TRBV9 and TRBJ2-7; TRBD2 matches at 14 bases. Losses at the gene ends were 3 bases for V and 3 bases for J; bases not matched to a gene: 5. From germline, CDR1 is SGDLS and CDR2 YYNGEE. This CDR3 contains 16 residues. The CDR3 sequence: CASSARLAGGLYEQYF. CDR3 in DNA: TGTGCCAGCAGCGCTCGACTAGCGGGAGGGCTCTACGAGCAGTACTTC.

The chain links TRBV5-3 to TRBJ1-1; possible D gene TRBD1, 6 bases. TRBV5-3 is marked as an open reading frame, function uncertain. The CDR3 extends over 18 amino acids. V lost 2 bases, J lost 0 bases, and 20 bases lay in between. CDR3 region: CARSFLPGVRAMNTEAFF. The CDR3 DNA follows: TGTGCCAGAAGCTTCCTTCCAGGGGTGAGGGCTATGAACACTGAAGCTTTCTTT.

The J gene is TRBJ2-7, the V gene TRBV19, with TRBD2 as a possible D gene (7 bases). The germline V gene encodes CDR1 LNHDA and CDR2 SQIVND (reference sequence). Deletions cut 5 bases from V and 2 bases from J, with 10 bases between. CDR3 length equals 13 residues. The CDR3 DNA is TGTGCCAGTAGTTCGGGGGGCCCCTACGAGCAGTACTTC. Translated, it gives CASSSGGPYEQYF.

The chain carries TRBV7-6 and TRBJ2-1; D possibly corresponds to TRBD2 (6 bases). Germline CDR1 reads SGHVS; CDR2 reads FNYEAQ. This CDR3 region has 16 residues. The V end lost 1 base, the J end lost 5 bases, and 15 bases lay between the germline ends. This CDR3 reads CASSLVGGLLDNEQFF. CDR3 DNA sequence: TGTGCCAGCAGCTTAGTCGGGGGACTCCTTGACAATGAGCAGTTCTTC.

The chain has TRBV11-3 and TRBJ2-7, with D uncertain. Per germline, CDR1 SGHNT and CDR2 YENEEA. The CDR3 loop spans 13 amino acids. Trimming left V 1 base short and J 3 bases short, with 7 bases between. DNA of the CDR3: TGTGCCAGCAGCTTAGCGGTGAACTACGAGCAGTACTTC. Translation: CASSLAVNYEQYF.

The chain combines TRBV5-4 with TRBJ2-7; no firm D call. This CDR3 has 12 amino acids. Germline CDR1 SGHNT, CDR2 YYREEE (reference sequence). Trimming cost V 2 bases and J 6 bases, with 9 bases left between them. CDR3 in amino acids: CASSFSRGEQYF. CDR3 nucleotide sequence: TGTGCCAGCAGCTTTTCGCGTGGCGAGCAGTACTTC.

This rearrangement joins TRBV27 to TRBJ2-7; TRBD1 matches at 7 bases. V lost 4 bases, J lost 3 bases, and 9 bases stayed unmatched. The CDR3 length is 15 residues. Germline-derived CDR1 and CDR2 are MNHEY and SMNVEV (reference sequence). The CDR3 here is CASSSSRDRDYEQYF. In nucleotides, the CDR3 is TGTGCCAGCAGTTCTTCCCGGGACAGAGACTACGAGCAGTACTTC.

This clone turned up a few times. The gene calls are TRBV21-1 and TRBJ1-6; the table calls TRBD1, which could not be checked here. TRBV21-1 is a pseudogene segment. There are 16 residues in the CDR3. CDR3: CASSKGRDREASPLHF. For the CDR3, the DNA is TGTGCCAGCAGCAAAGGCCGGGACAGGGAGGCTTCACCCCTCCACTTT.

The chain couples TRBV6-5 to TRBJ2-7, with 7 bases that match TRBD2. The V gene end was trimmed by 3 bases and the J gene end by 7 bases; junction bases not matched to a gene: 9. CDR3 size: 14 residues. Germline V gene data show CDR1 as MNHEY and CDR2 as SVGAGI. The CDR3 nucleotides read TGTGCCAGCAGTTATAGGGGAGGGCCTGGAGAGCAGTACTTC. Translating it yields CASSYRGGPGEQYF.